This T cell receptor beta chain stems from a study of control samples from healthy donors and cancer patients. This clone showed up just once. Data came from immunoSEQ multiplex PCR; TCRdb stores just in-frame clones and leaves some out. The sample records around 90,000 clones, around nine tenths being singletons. With 0 bases removed from V and 5 bases from J, the gap between germline ends came to 8 bases. The CDR3 length is 14 residues. Germline V gene data show CDR1 as LNHNV and CDR2 as YYDKDF (reference sequence). Source material: blood. The genes are TRBV15 and TRBJ2-1; D gene uncertain. This TCR derives from a man aged 25 to 45 in good health. CDR3 bases: TGTGCCACCAGCAGAGATTTTAAGGACAATGAGCAGTTCTTC. Encoded protein: CATSRDFKDNEQFF.